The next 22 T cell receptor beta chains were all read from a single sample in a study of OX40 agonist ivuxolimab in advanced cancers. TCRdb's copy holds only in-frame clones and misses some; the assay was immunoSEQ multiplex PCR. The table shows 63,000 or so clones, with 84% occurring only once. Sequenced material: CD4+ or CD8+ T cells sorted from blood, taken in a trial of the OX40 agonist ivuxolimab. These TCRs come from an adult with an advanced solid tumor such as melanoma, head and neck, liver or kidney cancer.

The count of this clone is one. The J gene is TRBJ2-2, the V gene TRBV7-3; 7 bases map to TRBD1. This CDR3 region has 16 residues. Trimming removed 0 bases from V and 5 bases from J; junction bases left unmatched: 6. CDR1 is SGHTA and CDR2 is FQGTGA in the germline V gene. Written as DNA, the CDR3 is TGTGCCAGCAGCTTAACGGGAGCAGGGGGAACCGGGGAGCTGTTTTTT. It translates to CASSLTGAGGTGELFF.

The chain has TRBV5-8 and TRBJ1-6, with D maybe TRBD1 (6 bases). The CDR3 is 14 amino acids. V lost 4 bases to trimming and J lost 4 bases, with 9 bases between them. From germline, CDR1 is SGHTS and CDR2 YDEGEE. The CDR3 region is CASSIGQYNSPLHF. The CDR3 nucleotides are TGTGCCAGCAGCATCGGACAGTATAATTCACCCCTCCACTTT.

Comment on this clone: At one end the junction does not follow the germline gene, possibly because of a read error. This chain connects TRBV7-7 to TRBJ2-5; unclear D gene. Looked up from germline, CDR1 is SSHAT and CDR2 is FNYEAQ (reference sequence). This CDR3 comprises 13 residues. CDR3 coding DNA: TGTGCTAGCAGCCCGATGTACCAAGAGACCCAGTACTTC. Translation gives CASSPMYQETQYF.

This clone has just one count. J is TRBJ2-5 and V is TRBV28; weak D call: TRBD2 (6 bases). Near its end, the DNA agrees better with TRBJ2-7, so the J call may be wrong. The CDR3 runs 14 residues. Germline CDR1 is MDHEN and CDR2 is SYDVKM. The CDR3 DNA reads TGTGCCAGCAGCCCCTATGGGACTCTGTACGAGCAGTACTTC. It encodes CASSPYGTLYEQYF.

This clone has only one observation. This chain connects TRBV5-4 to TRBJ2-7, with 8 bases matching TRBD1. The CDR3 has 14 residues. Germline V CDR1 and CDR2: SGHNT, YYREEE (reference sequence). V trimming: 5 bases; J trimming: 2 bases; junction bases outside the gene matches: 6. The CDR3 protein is CASSRGQGTYEQYF. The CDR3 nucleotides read TGTGCCAGCAGTCGCGGACAGGGAACCTACGAGCAGTACTTC.

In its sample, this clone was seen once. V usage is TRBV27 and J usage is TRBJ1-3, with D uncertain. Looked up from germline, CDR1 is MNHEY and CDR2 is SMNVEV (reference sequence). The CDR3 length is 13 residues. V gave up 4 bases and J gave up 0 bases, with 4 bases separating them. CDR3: CASSYNSGNTIYF. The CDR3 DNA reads TGTGCCAGCAGTTACAACTCTGGAAACACCATATATTTT.

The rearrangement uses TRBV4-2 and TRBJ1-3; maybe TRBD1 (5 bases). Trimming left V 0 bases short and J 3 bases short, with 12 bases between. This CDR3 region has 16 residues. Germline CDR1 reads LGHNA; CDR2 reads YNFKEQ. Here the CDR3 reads CASSQDVVRGGNTIYF. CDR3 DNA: TGTGCCAGCAGCCAAGATGTAGTGAGGGGTGGAAACACCATATATTTT.

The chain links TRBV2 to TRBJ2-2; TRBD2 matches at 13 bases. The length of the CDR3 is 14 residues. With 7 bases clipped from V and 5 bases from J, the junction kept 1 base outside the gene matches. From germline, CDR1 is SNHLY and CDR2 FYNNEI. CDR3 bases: TGTGCCAGCAAGGGACTAGCGGGAACCGGGGAGCTGTTTTTT. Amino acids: CASKGLAGTGELFF.

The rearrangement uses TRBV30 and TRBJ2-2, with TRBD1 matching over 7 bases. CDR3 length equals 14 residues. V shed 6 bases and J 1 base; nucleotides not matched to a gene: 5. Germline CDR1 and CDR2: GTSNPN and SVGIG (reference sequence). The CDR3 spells CACPRTGNTGELFF. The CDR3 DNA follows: TGTGCCTGCCCTAGGACAGGGAACACCGGGGAGCTGTTTTTT.

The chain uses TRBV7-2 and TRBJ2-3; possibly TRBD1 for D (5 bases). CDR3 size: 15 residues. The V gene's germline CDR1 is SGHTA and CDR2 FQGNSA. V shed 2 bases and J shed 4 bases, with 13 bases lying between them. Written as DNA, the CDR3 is TGTGCCAGCAGCTTATGGTCCAGGGTCGCAGATACGCAGTATTTT. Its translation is CASSLWSRVADTQYF.

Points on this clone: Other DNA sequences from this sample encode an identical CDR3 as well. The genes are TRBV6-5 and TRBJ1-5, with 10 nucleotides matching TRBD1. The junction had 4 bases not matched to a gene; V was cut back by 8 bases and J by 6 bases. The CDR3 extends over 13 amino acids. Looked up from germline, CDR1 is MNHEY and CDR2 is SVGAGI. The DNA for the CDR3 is TGTGCCAGCTCGACAGGGGGCGGTCAGCCCCAGCATTTT. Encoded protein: CASSTGGGQPQHF.

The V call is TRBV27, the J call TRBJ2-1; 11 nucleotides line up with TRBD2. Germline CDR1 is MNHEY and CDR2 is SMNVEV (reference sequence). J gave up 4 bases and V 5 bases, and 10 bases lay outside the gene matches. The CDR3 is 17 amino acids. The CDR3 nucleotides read TGTGCCAGCAGTCAAACACGACTAGCGGGGTCTTACAATGAGCAGTTCTTC. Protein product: CASSQTRLAGSYNEQFF.

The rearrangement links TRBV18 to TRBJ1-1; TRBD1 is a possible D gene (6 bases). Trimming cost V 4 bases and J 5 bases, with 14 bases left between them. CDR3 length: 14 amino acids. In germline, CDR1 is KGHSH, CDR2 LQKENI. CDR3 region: CASSLSEGGTEAFF. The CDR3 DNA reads TGTGCCAGCTCACTTTCCGAGGGGGGGACTGAAGCTTTCTTT. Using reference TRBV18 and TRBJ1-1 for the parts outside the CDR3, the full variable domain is NAGVMQNPRHLVRRRGQEARLRCSPMKGHSHVYWYRQLPEEGLKFMVYLQKENIIDESGMPKERFSAEFPKEGPSILRIQQVVRGDSAAYFCASSLSEGGTEAFFGQGTRLTVV.

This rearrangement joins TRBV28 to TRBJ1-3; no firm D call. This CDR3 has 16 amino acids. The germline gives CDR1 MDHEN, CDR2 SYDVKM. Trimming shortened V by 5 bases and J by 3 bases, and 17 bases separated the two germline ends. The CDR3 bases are TGTGCCAGCAGTCCCGGTCCACCCGGGTATGGAAACACCATATATTTT. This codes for CASSPGPPGYGNTIYF.

CDR3 residues: CASSSVAGAYEQYF. CDR3 sequence (DNA): TGTGCCAGCAGTAGCGTGGCGGGGGCCTACGAGCAGTACTTC. The chain uses TRBV2 and TRBJ2-7; 7 positions agree with TRBD2. Germline assignment: CDR1 SNHLY and CDR2 FYNNEI. The junction had 6 bases not matched to a gene; V was cut back by 5 bases and J by 2 bases. The CDR3 is 14 residues long.

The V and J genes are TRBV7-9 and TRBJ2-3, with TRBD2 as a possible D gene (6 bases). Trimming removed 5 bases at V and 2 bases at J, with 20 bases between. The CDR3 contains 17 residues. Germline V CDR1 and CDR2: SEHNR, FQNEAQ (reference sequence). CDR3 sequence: CASSPTLATSSTDTQYF. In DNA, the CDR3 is TGTGCCAGCAGCCCGACACTAGCCACCTCCTCCACAGATACGCAGTATTTT.

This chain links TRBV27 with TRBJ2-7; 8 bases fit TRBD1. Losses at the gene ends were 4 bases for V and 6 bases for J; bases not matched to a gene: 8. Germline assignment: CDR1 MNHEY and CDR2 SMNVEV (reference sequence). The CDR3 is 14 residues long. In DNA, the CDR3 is TGTGCCAGCAGTTCGACAGGGGTCATAGGCGAGCAGTACTTC. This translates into CASSSTGVIGEQYF.

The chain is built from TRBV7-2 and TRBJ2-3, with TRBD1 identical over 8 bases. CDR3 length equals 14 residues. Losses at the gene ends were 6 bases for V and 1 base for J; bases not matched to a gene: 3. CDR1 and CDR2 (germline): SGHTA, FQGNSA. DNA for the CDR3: TGTGCCAGCAGACCGACAGGGGGCACAGATACGCAGTATTTT. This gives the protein CASRPTGGTDTQYF.

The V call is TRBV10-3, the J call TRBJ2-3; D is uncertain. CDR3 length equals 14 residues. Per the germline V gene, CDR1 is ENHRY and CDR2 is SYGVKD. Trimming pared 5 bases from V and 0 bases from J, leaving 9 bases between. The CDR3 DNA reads TGTGCCATCAGTCCCCCGACTAGCACAGATACGCAGTATTTT. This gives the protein CAISPPTSTDTQYF.

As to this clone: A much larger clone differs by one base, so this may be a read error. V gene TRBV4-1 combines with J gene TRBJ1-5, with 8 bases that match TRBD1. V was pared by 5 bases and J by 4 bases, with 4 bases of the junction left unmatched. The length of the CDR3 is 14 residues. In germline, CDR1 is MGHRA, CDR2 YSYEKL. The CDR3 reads CASSSTGGNQPQHF. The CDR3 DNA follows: TGCGCCAGCAGCTCTACAGGGGGGAATCAGCCCCAGCATTTT.

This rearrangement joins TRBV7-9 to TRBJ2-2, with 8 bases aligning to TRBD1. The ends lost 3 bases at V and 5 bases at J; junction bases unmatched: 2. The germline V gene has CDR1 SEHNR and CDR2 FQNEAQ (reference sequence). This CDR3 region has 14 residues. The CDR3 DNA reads TGTGCCAGCAGCTTTTGGGACAGGACCGGGGAGCTGTTTTTT. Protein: CASSFWDRTGELFF.

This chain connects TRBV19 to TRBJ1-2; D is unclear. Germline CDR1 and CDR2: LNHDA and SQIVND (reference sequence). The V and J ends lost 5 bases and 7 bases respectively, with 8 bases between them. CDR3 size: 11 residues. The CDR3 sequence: CASSLSGGYTF. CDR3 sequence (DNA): TGTGCCAGTAGTCTCAGTGGTGGCTACACCTTC.